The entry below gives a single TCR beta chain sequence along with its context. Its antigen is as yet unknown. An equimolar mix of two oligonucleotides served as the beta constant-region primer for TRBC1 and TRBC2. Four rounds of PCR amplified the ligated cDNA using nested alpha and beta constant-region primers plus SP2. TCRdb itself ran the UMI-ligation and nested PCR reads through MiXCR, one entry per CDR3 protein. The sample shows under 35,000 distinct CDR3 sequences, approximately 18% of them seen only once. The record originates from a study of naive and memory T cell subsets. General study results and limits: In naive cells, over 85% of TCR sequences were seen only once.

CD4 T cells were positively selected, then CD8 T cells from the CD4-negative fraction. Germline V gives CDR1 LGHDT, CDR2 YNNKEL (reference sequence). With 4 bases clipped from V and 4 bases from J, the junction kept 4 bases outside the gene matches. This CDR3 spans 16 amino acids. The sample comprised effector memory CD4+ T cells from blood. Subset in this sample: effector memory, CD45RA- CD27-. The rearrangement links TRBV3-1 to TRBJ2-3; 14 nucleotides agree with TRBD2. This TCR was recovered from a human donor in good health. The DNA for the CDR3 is TGTGCCAGCAGCCTTAGACTAGCGGGAGGGCCAGATACGCAGTATTTT. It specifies CASSLRLAGGPDTQYF.